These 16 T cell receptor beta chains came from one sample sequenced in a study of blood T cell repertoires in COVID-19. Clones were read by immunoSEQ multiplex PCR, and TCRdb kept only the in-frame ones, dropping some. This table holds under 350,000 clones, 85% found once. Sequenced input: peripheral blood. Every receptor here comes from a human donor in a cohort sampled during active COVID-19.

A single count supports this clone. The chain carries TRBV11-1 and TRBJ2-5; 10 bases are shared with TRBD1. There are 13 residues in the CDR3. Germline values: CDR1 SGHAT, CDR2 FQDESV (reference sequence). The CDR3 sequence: CASRDRGRETQYF. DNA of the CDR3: TGTGCAAGCCGGGACAGGGGACGGGAGACCCAGTACTTC.

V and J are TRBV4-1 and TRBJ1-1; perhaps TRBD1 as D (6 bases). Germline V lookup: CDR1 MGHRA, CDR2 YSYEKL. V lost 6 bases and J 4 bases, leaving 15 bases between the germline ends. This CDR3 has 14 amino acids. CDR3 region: CASRPQGRGTEAFF. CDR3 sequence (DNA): TGCGCCAGCAGACCACAGGGAAGGGGCACTGAAGCTTTCTTT.

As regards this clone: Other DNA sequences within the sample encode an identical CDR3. The CDR3 DNA reads as TGTGCTAGTGGTTTGGGGGGGCGCGGAACTGAAGCTTTCTTT. This gives the protein CASGLGGRGTEAFF. This chain uses TRBV12-5 with TRBJ1-1; weak D call: TRBD1 (6 bases). This CDR3 region has 14 residues. V was clipped by 1 base and J by 5 bases, with 11 bases between them. Germline V gene sequence: CDR1 LGHNT, CDR2 FRNRAP. Full variable domain (outside the CDR3, taken from reference TRBV12-5 and TRBJ1-1): DARVTQTPRHKVTEMGQEVTMRCQPILGHNTVFWYRQTMMQGLELLAYFRNRAPLDDSGMPKDRFSAEMPDATLATLKIQPSEPRDSAVYFCASGLGGRGTEAFFGQGTRLTVV.

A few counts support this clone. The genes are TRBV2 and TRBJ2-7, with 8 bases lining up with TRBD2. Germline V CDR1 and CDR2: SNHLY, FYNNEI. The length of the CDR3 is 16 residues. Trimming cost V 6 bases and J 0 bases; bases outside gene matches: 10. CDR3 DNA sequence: TGTGCCAGCAGCGCCCCCGTAGCGGGGACCTCCTACGAGCAGTACTTC. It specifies CASSAPVAGTSYEQYF.

CDR3 nucleotide sequence: TGTGCCAGCTCACCCCAGGACAGGGGTGGCAATCAGCCCCAGCATTTT. Translating it yields CASSPQDRGGNQPQHF. The chain combines TRBV18 with TRBJ1-5; 9 bases align to TRBD1. CDR3 length: 16 residues. V shed 3 bases, J shed 2 bases, and the junction held 5 bases outside the gene matches. Germline CDR1 is KGHSH and CDR2 is LQKENI.

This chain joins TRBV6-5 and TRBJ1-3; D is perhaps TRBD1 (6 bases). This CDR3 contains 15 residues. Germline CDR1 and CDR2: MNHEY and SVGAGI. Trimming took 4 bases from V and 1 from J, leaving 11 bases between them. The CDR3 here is CASSSTGLSGNTIYF. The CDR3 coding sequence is TGTGCCAGCAGTTCTACAGGGTTATCTGGAAACACCATATATTTT.

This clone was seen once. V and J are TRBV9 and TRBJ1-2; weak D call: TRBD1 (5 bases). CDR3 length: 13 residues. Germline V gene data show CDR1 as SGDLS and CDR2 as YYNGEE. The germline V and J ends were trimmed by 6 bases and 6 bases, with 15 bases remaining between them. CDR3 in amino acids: CASTTAPDNGYTF. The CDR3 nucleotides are TGTGCCAGCACCACAGCACCGGACAATGGCTACACCTTC.

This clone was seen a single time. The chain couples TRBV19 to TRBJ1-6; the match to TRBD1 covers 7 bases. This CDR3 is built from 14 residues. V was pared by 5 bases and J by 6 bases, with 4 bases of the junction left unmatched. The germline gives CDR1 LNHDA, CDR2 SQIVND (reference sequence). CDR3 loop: CASSPGQPNSPLHF. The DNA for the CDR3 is TGTGCCAGTAGTCCGGGACAGCCTAATTCACCCCTCCACTTT. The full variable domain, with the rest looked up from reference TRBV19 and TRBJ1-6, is DGGITQSPKYLFRKEGQNVTLSCEQNLNHDAMYWYRQDPGQGLRLIYYSQIVNDFQKGDIAEGYSVSREKKESFPLTVTSAQKNPTAFYLCASSPGQPNSPLHFGNGTRLTVT.

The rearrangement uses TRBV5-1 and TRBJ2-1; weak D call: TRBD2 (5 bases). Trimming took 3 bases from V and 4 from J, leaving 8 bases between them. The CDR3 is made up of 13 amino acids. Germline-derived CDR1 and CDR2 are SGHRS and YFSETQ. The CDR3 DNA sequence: TGCGCCAGCAGCTCGGGGTTATACAATGAGCAGTTCTTC. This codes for CASSSGLYNEQFF.

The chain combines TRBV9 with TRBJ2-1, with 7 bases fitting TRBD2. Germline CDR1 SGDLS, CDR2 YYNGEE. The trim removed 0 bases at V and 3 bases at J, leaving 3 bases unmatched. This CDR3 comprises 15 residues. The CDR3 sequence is CASSVASSGYNEQFF. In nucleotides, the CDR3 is TGTGCCAGCAGCGTAGCGTCTAGCGGCTACAATGAGCAGTTCTTC.

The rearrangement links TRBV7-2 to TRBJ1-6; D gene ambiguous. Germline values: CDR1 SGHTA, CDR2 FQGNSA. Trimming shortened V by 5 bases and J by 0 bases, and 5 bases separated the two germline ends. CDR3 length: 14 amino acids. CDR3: CASSLSSYNSPLHF. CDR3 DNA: TGTGCCAGCAGCCTGAGCTCCTATAATTCACCCCTCCACTTT.

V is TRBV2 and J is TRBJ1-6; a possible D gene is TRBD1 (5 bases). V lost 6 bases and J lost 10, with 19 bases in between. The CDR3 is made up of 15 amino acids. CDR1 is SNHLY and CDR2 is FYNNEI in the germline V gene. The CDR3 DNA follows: TGTGCCAGCAGGCCCTCGTGGAGGGGCGAATCACCCCTCCACTTT. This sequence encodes CASRPSWRGESPLHF.

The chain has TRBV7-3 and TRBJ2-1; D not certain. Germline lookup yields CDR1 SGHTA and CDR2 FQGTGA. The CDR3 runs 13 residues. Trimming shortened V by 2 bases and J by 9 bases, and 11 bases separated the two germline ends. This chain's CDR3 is CASSLEASGEQFF. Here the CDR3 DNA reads TGTGCCAGCAGCTTAGAAGCAAGTGGTGAGCAGTTCTTC.

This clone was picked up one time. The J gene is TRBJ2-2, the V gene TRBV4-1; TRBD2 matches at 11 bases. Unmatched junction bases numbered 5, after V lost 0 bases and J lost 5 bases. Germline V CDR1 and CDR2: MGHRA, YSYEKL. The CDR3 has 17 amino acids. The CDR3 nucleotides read TGCGCCAGCAGCCAAGATCTGACTAGCGGGGTTACCGGGGAGCTGTTTTTT. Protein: CASSQDLTSGVTGELFF.

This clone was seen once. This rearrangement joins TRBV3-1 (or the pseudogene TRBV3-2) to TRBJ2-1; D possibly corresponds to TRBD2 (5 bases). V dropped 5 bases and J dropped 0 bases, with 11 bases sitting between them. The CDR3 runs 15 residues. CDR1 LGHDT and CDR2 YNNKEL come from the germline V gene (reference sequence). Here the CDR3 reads CASSLDTSSYNEQFF. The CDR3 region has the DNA TGTGCCAGCAGCTTAGACACTAGCTCCTACAATGAGCAGTTCTTC.

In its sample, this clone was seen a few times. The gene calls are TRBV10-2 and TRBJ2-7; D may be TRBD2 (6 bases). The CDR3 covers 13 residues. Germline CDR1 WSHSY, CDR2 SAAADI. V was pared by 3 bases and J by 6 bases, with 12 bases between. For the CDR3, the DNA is TGCGCCAGCAGTGATCCTGCGGGGCGCGAGCAGTACTTC. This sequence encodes CASSDPAGREQYF.